These T cell receptor beta chains were read from a single sample in a study of T cells after yellow fever vaccination. TCRdb redid the calling of the 5' RACE reads with MiXCR, one entry per CDR3 protein. The table records tens of thousands of distinct CDR3 sequences, roughly 7.4% of them present only once. The sample here was CD8+ T cells sorted from PBMCs, taken more than 13 days after the first yellow fever vaccination. The receptors were sampled from a man between 18 and 29 years old who received the YFV17D yellow fever vaccine. Both conserved end residues are part of each CDR3. A D gene is named only where the DNA matches it firmly. The size field is filled for only some rows; it gives once, few, many or a size class.

D gene	clone size	V gene	J gene	CDR3 DNA	CDR3 protein
TRBD1	many	TRBV5-6	TRBJ2-1	TGTGCCAGTAAAAAGGACAGGGTGTTGCATGAGCAGTTCTTC	CASKKDRVLHEQFF
NA	medium-sized	TRBV4-3	TRBJ2-4	TGCGCCAGCAGCCAAGATTTCGGGGGGCCAAACATTCAGTACTTC	CASSQDFGGPNIQYF
NA	many	TRBV4-1	TRBJ1-1	TGCGCCAGCAGCCCACCGGGGCGCGTCATTGAAGCTTTCTTT	CASSPPGRVIEAFF
TRBD1	many	TRBV12-3/TRBV12-4	TRBJ2-1	TGTGCCAGCAGTTTATGGGACAGGGTGTCTGAGCAGTTCTTC	CASSLWDRVSEQFF
TRBD1	many	TRBV5-4	TRBJ1-1	TGTGCCAGCAATACACAGGGGGGACCTGAAGCTTTCTTT	CASNTQGGPEAFF
NA	many	TRBV4-3	TRBJ2-7	TGCGCCAGCAGCCAAGAAGGAGGGACGAGCTCCTACGAGCAGTACTTC	CASSQEGGTSSYEQYF
NA	many	TRBV5-1	TRBJ2-1	TGCGCCAGCAGCTTGCCCAGGGAGTCCTACAATGAGCAGTTCTTC	CASSLPRESYNEQFF
NA	NA	TRBV7-9	TRBJ2-3	TGTGCCAGCAGCTTAGCGACTCGGGGGCTTAACAGAGATACGCAGTATTTT	CASSLATRGLNRDTQYF
NA	many	TRBV12-3/TRBV12-4	TRBJ1-4	TGTGCCAGCAGTTTGGGATACCTAGGAAAACTGTTTTTT	CASSLGYLGKLFF
TRBD2	many	TRBV2	TRBJ2-7	TGTGCCAGCAGTGTAGCGGGGGACTCCTACGAGCAGTACTTC	CASSVAGDSYEQYF
NA	few	TRBV5-5	TRBJ1-2	TGTGCCAGCAGCGTATACACAGGGTTCTATGGCTACACCTTC	CASSVYTGFYGYTF
NA	few	TRBV7-2	TRBJ2-1	TGTGCCAGCAGCTTTCGGCGGGGTCCTGAGCAGTTCTTC	CASSFRRGPEQFF
TRBD1	NA	TRBV6-1	TRBJ1-3	TGTGCCAGCAGTAGAAAACAGGGGGCTGGAAACACCATATATTTT	CASSRKQGAGNTIYF
TRBD2	few	TRBV12-3/TRBV12-4	TRBJ2-3	TGTGCCAGCAGTTGGAGTATATACGCGACTAGCGGGGGGGAAACAGATACGCAGTATTTT	CASSWSIYATSGGETDTQYF
TRBD1	many	TRBV7-9	TRBJ1-1	TGTGCCAGCAGAGGCCGACAGGGGGAGAACACTGAAGCTTTCTTT	CASRGRQGENTEAFF
NA	many	TRBV9	TRBJ2-1	TGTGCCAGCAGCGTAGCCCAGCAGGTCTACAATGAGCAGTTCTTC	CASSVAQQVYNEQFF
NA	many	TRBV5-1	TRBJ1-3	TGCGCCAGCAGCTTATCGGTTGTTTTGGAGTCTGGAAACACCATATATTTT	CASSLSVVLESGNTIYF
TRBD2	many	TRBV15	TRBJ2-1	TGTGCCACCAGCAATCCTAGCGGGGGAGGCAGTGAGCAGTTCTTC	CATSNPSGGGSEQFF
NA	many	TRBV7-9	TRBJ2-5	TGTGCCAGCAGCTCCACCGGGACCCCAGCGAAGACCCAGTACTTC	CASSSTGTPAKTQYF
TRBD2	many	TRBV12-3/TRBV12-4	TRBJ2-1	TGTGCCAGCAGTTCATGGACTAGCGGGGGGATCCATGAGCAGTTCTTC	CASSSWTSGGIHEQFF
NA	few	TRBV15	TRBJ1-1	TGTGCCACCAGCAGTCCCGCCGCGGGGAACACTGAAGCTTTCTTT	CATSSPAAGNTEAFF
NA	many	TRBV6-2/TRBV6-3	TRBJ1-5	TGTGCCAGCAGTCGACAGGACGATAGCAATCAGCCCCAGCATTTT	CASSRQDDSNQPQHF
NA	many	TRBV7-9	TRBJ1-1	TGTGCCAGCAGCGATTTGGGGCGGCTGAACACTGAAGCTTTCTTT	CASSDLGRLNTEAFF
TRBD2	many	TRBV7-6	TRBJ2-1	TGTGCCAGCAGCCCTCGTAGTAGCGGGGGAAGCTCCTACAATGAGCAGTTCTTC	CASSPRSSGGSSYNEQFF
TRBD1	NA	TRBV5-4	TRBJ1-2	TGTGCCACTACCAAACAGGGGGCAGATGGCTACACCTTC	CATTKQGADGYTF
NA	many	TRBV12-3/TRBV12-4	TRBJ2-2	TGTGCCAGCAGTGCAACAGGGTTTGCCGGGGAGCTGTTTTTT	CASSATGFAGELFF
NA	many	TRBV6-1	TRBJ2-7	TGTGCCAGCATCGAGAGACAGTGGGACGAGCAGTACTTC	CASIERQWDEQYF
TRBD1	many	TRBV12-3/TRBV12-4	TRBJ1-2	TGTGCCAGCAGGGGTTCGACAGGGGGCGGAGGCTACACCTTC	CASRGSTGGGGYTF
TRBD2	many	TRBV5-6	TRBJ2-7	TGTGCCAGCAGCTGGGGGGGTAGGTCGGACGAGCAGTACTTC	CASSWGGRSDEQYF
NA	many	TRBV3-1	TRBJ2-3	TGTGCCAGCAGCTCATCCGGGGCCAGGCTGGATACGCAGTATTTT	CASSSSGARLDTQYF
NA	many	TRBV7-9	TRBJ2-2	TGTGCCAGCAGCTTGGGTCCGGTCGGGGAGCTGTTTTTT	CASSLGPVGELFF
NA	many	TRBV11-1	TRBJ2-3	TGTGCCAGCAGCTTAATCTCGGCCAGGCCCCCGTTCACAGATACGCAGTATTTT	CASSLISARPPFTDTQYF
TRBD1	many	TRBV6-1	TRBJ1-1	TGTGCCAGCAGTGAGAAGACAGGGAGAAACACTGAAGCTTTCTTT	CASSEKTGRNTEAFF
NA	many	TRBV6-5	TRBJ1-3	TGTGCCAGCAGTTGGGGCAGCTCTGGAAACACCATATATTTT	CASSWGSSGNTIYF